This TCR beta chain appears in the sequencing data of a study of CD8+ T cells in alopecia areata. The treatment was: oral pan-JAK inhibitor, 5-10 mg twice daily. cDNA serving as the sequencing template came from extracted, reverse transcribed RNA. TCRdb keeps only in-frame clones here, not all; method: immunoSEQ multiplex PCR. The profile shows over 150,000 clones, approximately 60% of them singletons. J lost 5 bases, V lost 2 bases, and 6 bases had no gene match. The CDR3 is made up of 14 amino acids. Germline V gene data show CDR1 as GTSNPN and CDR2 as SVGIG (reference sequence). The receptor was isolated from a human donor with alopecia areata. Source: CD4+ T cells sorted from blood, taken at week 24, from a patient treated with tofacitinib. The V call is TRBV30, the J call TRBJ2-7; 10 bases map to TRBD1. The CDR3 spells CAWSLGQGGHEQYF. The DNA of the CDR3 is TGTGCCTGGAGTCTAGGACAGGGGGGCCACGAGCAGTACTTC.